Each of the 9 T cell receptor beta chains below was sequenced from the same sample in a study of blood T cells in healthy people across ages. Sample-barcoded 5' priming and a J-beta primer mix drove a second PCR of about 7 to 11 cycles. TCRdb called the 5' RACE reads again in MiXCR, with one record for every CDR3 protein. The sample records about 1.1 million distinct CDR3 sequences, more than 30% being singletons. Sample: blood. The receptors were gathered from a man younger than 35 in good health.

J is TRBJ1-2 and V is TRBV27; TRBD1 is a possible D gene (5 bases). Germline assignment: CDR1 MNHEY and CDR2 SMNVEV (reference sequence). The V gene lost 1 base and the J gene lost 2 bases, with 11 bases spanning the gap. This CDR3 region has 15 residues. The CDR3 here is CASSLLGTANYGYTF. CDR3 nucleotides: TGTGCCAGCAGTTTATTAGGGACCGCCAACTATGGCTACACCTTC.

The V and J genes are TRBV5-1 and TRBJ2-1, with unresolved D. The CDR3 extends over 13 amino acids. Germline V gives CDR1 SGHRS, CDR2 YFSETQ. V was trimmed by 1 base and J by 6 bases, leaving 8 bases between them. CDR3 sequence (DNA): TGCGCCAGCAGCTTGTTTGGTCCCAATGAGCAGTTCTTC. Its protein is CASSLFGPNEQFF. Using reference TRBV5-1 and TRBJ2-1 for the parts outside the CDR3, the full variable domain is KAGVTQTPRYLIKTRGQQVTLSCSPISGHRSVSWYQQTPGQGLQFLFEYFSETQRNKGNFPGRFSGRQFSNSRSEMNVSTLELGDSALYLCASSLFGPNEQFFGPGTRLTVL.

The chain couples TRBV20-1 to TRBJ2-5; 7 nucleotides line up with TRBD1. The CDR3 sequence is 15 residues long. The V gene end was trimmed by 3 bases and the J gene end by 11 bases; junction bases not matched to a gene: 18. CDR1 DFQATT and CDR2 SNEGSKA come from the germline V gene (reference sequence). CDR3 loop: CSARGIDRVSREQYF. The CDR3 nucleotides are TGCAGTGCTAGGGGCATAGACAGGGTTTCTAGGGAGCAGTACTTC.

This clonotype was seen many times. The chain links TRBV30 to TRBJ2-7; possibly TRBD1 for D (6 bases). The V end was cut by 0 bases, the J end by 5 bases, with 14 bases between. The germline CDR1 and CDR2 sequences are GTSNPN and SVGIG (reference sequence). This CDR3 has 14 amino acids. The CDR3 region is CAWSVTGTHHEQYF. DNA of the CDR3: TGTGCCTGGAGTGTCACAGGGACCCACCACGAGCAGTACTTC.

Notes on this clonotype: The junction differs from germline at one of its ends, possibly a read error. This chain links TRBV7-9 with TRBJ2-5; TRBD1 or TRBD2 may be the D gene (5 bases each). Looked up from germline, CDR1 is SEHNR and CDR2 is FQNEAQ (reference sequence). CDR3 length: 14 amino acids. In DNA, the CDR3 is TGTGCCTGCAGCTTAGGGACCTTGGCAGAGACCCAGTACTTC. Its protein is CACSLGTLAETQYF.

This clonotype was counted a few times. This sequence joins TRBV7-2 and TRBJ2-1; TRBD1 aligns across 7 bases. The V and J ends lost 5 bases and 0 bases, in that order; junction bases with no gene match: 10. This CDR3 has 17 amino acids. The germline V gene has CDR1 SGHTA and CDR2 FQGNSA. CDR3 region: CASSLTGVLDSYNEQFF. The CDR3 DNA is TGTGCCAGCAGCCTTACAGGGGTACTTGACTCCTACAATGAGCAGTTCTTC.

Only a few counts were recorded for this clonotype. This chain joins TRBV20-1 and TRBJ2-4; 8 bases match TRBD2. Unmatched junction bases numbered 5, after V lost 4 bases and J lost 6 bases. Germline V gene lookup returns CDR1 DFQATT and CDR2 SNEGSKA (reference sequence). This CDR3 is built from 13 residues. For the CDR3, the DNA is TGCAGTGCTACCGGGGGGGCCGCAAACATTCAGTACTTC. Translation: CSATGGAANIQYF.

The rearrangement uses TRBV12-3 or TRBV12-4 and TRBJ1-2, with TRBD1 as a possible D gene (6 bases). The CDR3 consists of 12 residues. The V end was cut by 7 bases, the J end by 8 bases, with 14 bases between. This chain's CDR3 is CASTLTGFGYTF. The CDR3 DNA reads as TGTGCCAGCACCCTCACAGGGTTCGGCTACACCTTC.

This clonotype was counted only a few times. The DNA for the CDR3 is TGTGCCAGCAGTCGCGGACGGGTTGAAGCTTTCTTT. Encoded protein: CASSRGRVEAFF. The V call is TRBV7-2, the J call TRBJ1-1; the D is unclear. The V and J ends lost 6 bases and 7 bases respectively, with 12 bases between them. This CDR3 is 12 amino acids long. CDR1 and CDR2 from the germline V gene are SGHTA and FQGNSA.